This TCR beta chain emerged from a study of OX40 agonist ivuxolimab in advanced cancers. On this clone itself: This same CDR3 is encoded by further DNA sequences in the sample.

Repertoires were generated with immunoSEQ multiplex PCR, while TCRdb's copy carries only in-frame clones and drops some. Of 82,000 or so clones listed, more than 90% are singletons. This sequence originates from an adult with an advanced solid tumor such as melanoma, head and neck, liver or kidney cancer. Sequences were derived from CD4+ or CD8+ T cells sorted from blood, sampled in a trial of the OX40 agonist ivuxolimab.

The CDR3 loop reads CSVSQGDYGYTF. The CDR3 coding sequence is TGCAGCGTTTCACAGGGGGACTATGGCTACACCTTC. The chain joins TRBV29-1 to TRBJ1-2; 8 bases fit TRBD1. This CDR3 comprises 12 residues. V dropped 5 bases and J dropped 3; count of bases not matched to a gene: 2. The germline V gene has CDR1 SQVTM and CDR2 ANQGSEA.